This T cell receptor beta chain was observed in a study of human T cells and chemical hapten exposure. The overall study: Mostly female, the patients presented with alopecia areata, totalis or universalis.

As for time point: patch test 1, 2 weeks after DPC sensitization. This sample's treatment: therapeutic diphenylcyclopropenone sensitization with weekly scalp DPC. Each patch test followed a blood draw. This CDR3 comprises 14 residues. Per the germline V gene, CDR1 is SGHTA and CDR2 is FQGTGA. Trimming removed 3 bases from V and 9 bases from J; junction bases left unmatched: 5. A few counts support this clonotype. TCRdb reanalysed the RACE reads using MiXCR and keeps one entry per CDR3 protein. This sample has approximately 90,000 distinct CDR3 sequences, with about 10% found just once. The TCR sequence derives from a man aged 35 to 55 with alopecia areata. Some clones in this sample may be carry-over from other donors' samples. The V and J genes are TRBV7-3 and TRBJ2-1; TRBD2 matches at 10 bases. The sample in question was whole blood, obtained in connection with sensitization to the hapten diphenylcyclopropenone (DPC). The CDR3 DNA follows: TGTGCCAGCAGCTTGCTAGCGGGAGTCGGTGAGCAGTTCTTC. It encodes CASSLLAGVGEQFF.